This T cell receptor beta chain originates from a study of CD8 T cells in ankylosing spondylitis. Quantitative 5'-RACE with molecular barcodes generated TCR beta libraries. TCRdb reprocessed the 5' RACE reads with MiXCR, giving one entry per CDR3 protein. This table has some 85,000 distinct CDR3 sequences, roughly 8.5% appearing once. General study points: Significantly higher representation of disease-linked clones was reported for matched ankylosing spondylitis synovial fluid. Several highly homologous variants made up a TCR beta motif, and this motif appeared characteristic of ankylosing spondylitis blood.

This clonotype has a count of ten or more. The target antigen is unknown. With 4 bases clipped from V and 5 bases from J, the junction kept 8 bases outside the gene matches. Looked up from germline, CDR1 is DFQATT and CDR2 is SNEGSKA (reference sequence). The CDR3 spans 14 residues. This rearrangement joins TRBV20-1 to TRBJ1-1; 9 nucleotides match TRBD1. The specimen was blood, either unsorted or a sorted T cell fraction (not recorded which). The source of this sequence is a male donor with ankylosing spondylitis. The CDR3 region is CSANPRQGGTEAFF. The DNA for the CDR3 is TGCAGTGCTAACCCGCGACAGGGGGGGACTGAAGCTTTCTTT.